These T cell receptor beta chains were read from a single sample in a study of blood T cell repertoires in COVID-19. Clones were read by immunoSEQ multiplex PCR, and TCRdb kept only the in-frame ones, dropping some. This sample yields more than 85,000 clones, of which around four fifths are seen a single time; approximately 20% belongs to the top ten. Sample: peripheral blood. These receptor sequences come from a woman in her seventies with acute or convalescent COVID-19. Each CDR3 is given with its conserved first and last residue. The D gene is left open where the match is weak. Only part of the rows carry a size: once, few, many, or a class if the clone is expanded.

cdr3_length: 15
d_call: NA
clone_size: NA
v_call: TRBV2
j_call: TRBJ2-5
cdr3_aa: CASSEGTRGVETQYF
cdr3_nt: TGTGCCAGCAGTGAAGGGACTCGCGGCGTGGAGACCCAGTACTTC

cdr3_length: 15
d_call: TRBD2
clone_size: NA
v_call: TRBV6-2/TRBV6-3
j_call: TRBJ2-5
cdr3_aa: CASSLAGPIQETQYF
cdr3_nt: TGTGCCAGCAGTCTAGCGGGGCCCATCCAAGAGACCCAGTACTTC

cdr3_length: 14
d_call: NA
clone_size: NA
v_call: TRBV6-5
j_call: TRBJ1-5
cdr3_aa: CASRDSSFNQPQHF
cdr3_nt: TGTGCCAGCAGGGACAGCTCATTCAATCAGCCCCAGCATTTT

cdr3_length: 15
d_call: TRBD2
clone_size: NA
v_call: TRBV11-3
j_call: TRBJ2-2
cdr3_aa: CASSPGGVGTGELFF
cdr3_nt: TGTGCCAGCAGCCCCGGGGGGGTCGGCACCGGGGAGCTGTTTTTT

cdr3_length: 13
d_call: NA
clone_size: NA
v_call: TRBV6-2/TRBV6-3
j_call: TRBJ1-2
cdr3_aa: CASSFEARYGYTF
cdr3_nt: TGTGCCAGCAGTTTCGAAGCGAGGTATGGCTACACCTTC

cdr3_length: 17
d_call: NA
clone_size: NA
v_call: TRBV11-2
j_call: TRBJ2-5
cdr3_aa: CASSLGTQRGRQETQYF
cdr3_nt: TGTGCCAGCAGCTTAGGTACTCAACGGGGTAGGCAAGAGACCCAGTACTTC

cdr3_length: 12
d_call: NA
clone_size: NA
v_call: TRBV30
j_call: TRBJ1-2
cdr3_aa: CAWSVSLSGYTF
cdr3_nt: TGTGCCTGGAGTGTAAGCCTGTCCGGCTACACCTTC

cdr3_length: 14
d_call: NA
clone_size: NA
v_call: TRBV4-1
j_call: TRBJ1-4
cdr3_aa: CASSHGGGREKLFF
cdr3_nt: TGCGCCAGCAGCCATGGCGGGGGCAGGGAAAAACTGTTTTTT

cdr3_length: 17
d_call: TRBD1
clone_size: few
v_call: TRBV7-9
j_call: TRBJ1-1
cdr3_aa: CASSFGDRGPLRTEAFF
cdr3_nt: TGTGCCAGCAGCTTTGGGGACAGGGGGCCCCTGCGAACTGAAGCTTTCTTT

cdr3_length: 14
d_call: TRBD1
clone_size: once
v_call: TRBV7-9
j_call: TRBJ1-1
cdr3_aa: CASSPQGRNTEAFF
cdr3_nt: TGTGCCAGCAGCCCACAGGGGAGGAACACTGAAGCTTTCTTT

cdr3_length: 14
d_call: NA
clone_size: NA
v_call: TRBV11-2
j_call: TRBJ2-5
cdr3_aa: CASSYGLRWETQYF
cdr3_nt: TGTGCCAGCAGCTACGGACTCCGCTGGGAGACCCAGTACTTC

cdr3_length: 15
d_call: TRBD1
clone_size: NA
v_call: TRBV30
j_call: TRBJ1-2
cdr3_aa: CAWGLMNRGDYGYTF
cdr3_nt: TGTGCCTGGGGTCTGATGAACAGGGGTGACTATGGCTACACCTTC